The subject of this entry is one T cell receptor (beta chain). The data belong to a study of control samples from healthy donors and cancer patients. Some clones are missing from TCRdb's copy, which holds only in-frame ones; the method was immunoSEQ multiplex PCR. The sample includes tens of thousands of clones, 92% of them seen just once. The receptor's source is a man aged 35 to 55 with colorectal cancer. The source material was PBMCs.

The CDR3 protein is CASGRFGNTIYF. The CDR3 nucleotides are TGTGCCAGCGGGAGATTTGGAAACACCATATATTTT. The rearrangement joins TRBV27 to TRBJ1-3; D gene uncertain. The V gene lost 8 bases and the J gene lost 3 bases, with 8 bases spanning the gap. This CDR3 is built from 12 residues. Germline CDR1 and CDR2: MNHEY and SMNVEV (reference sequence).